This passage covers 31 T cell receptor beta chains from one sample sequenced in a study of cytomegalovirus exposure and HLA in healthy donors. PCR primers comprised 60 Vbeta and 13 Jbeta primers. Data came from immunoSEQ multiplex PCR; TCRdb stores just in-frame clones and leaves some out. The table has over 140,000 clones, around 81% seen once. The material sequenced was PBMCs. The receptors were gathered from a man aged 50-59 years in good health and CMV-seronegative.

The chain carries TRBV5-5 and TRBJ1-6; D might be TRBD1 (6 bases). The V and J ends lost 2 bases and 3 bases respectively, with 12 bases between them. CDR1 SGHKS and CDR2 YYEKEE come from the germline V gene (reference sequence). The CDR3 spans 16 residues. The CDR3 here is CASSFGQTDYNSPLHF. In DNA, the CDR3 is TGTGCCAGCAGCTTCGGACAGACCGACTATAATTCACCCCTCCACTTT.

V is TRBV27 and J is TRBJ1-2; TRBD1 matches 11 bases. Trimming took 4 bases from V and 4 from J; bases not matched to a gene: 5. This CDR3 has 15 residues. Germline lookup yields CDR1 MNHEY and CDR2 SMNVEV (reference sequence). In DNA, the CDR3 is TGTGCCAGCAGTTGGGGGGGACAGGGGGTCTATGGCTACACCTTC. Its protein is CASSWGGQGVYGYTF.

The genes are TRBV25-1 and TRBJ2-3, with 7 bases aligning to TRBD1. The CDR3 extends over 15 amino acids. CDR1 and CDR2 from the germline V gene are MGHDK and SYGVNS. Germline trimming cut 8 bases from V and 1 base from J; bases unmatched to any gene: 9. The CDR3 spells CASSQTGPGTDTQYF. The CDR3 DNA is TGTGCCAGCTCCCAGACAGGGCCTGGCACAGATACGCAGTATTTT.

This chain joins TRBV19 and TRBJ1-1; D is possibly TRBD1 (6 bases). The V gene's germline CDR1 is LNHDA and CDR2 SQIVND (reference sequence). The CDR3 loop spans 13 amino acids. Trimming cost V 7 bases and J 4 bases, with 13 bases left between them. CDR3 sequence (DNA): TGTGCCAGTACTGCAGGGGCCCTCACTGAAGCTTTCTTT. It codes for CASTAGALTEAFF.

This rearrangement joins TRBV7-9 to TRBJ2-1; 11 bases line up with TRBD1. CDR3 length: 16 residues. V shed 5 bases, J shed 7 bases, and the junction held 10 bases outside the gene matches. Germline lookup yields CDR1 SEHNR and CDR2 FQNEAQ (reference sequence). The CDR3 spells CASSPRGQGGSNEQFF. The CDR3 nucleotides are TGTGCCAGCAGCCCCCGGGGACAGGGGGGATCAAATGAGCAGTTCTTC.

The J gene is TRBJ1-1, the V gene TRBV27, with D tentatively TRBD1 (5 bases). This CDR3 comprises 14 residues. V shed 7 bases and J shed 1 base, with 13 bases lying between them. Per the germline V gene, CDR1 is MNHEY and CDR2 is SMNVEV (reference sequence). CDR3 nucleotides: TGTGCCAGCACATTTTCAGGGTCGAACACTGAAGCTTTCTTT. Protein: CASTFSGSNTEAFF.

The CDR3 loop reads CASSAGTEIFMNTEAFF. CDR3 in DNA: TGTGCCAGCAGTGCCGGGACAGAGATATTCATGAACACTGAAGCTTTCTTT. The chain has TRBV6-1 and TRBJ1-1; 7 nucleotides align to TRBD1. The J segment lost 0 bases and the V segment lost 4 bases, leaving 11 bases of the junction unmatched. This CDR3 has 17 residues. Germline CDR1 MNHNS, CDR2 SASEGT.

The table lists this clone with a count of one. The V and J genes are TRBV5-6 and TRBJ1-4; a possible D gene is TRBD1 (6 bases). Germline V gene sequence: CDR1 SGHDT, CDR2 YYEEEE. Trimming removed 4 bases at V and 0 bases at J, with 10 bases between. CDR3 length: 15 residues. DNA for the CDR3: TGTGCCAGCAGCGGAACAGGGTCAACTAATGAAAAACTGTTTTTT. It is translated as CASSGTGSTNEKLFF. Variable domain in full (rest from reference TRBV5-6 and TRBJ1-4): DAGVTQSPTHLIKTRGQQVTLRCSPKSGHDTVSWYQQALGQGPQFIFQYYEEEERQRGNFPDRFSGHQFPNYSSELNVNALLLGDSALYLCASSGTGSTNEKLFFGSGTQLSVL.

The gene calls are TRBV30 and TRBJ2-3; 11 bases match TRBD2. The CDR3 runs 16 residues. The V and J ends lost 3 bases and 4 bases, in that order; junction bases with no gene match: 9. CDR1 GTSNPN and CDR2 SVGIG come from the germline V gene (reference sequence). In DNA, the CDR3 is TGTGCCTGGAGCCAAGGGACTAGCGGTTCGGCAGATACGCAGTATTTT. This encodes CAWSQGTSGSADTQYF.

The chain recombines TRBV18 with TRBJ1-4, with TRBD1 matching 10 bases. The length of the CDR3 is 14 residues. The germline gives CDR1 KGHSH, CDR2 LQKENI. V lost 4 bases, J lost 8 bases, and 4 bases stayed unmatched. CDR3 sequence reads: CASSRTGGGEKLFF. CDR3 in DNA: TGTGCCAGCTCACGGACAGGGGGAGGAGAAAAACTGTTTTTT.

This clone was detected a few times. The CDR3 nucleotides read TGTGCCTGGAGTATGACAGTAAGCTCTGGAAACACCATATATTTT. It yields the protein CAWSMTVSSGNTIYF. The V and J genes are TRBV30 and TRBJ1-3; the D gene is possibly TRBD1 (5 bases). Germline CDR1 GTSNPN, CDR2 SVGIG (reference sequence). This CDR3 comprises 15 residues. V gave up 2 bases and J gave up 0 bases, with 11 bases separating them. The variable domain in full, with the rest retrieved from reference TRBV30 and TRBJ1-3, is SQTIHQWPATLVQPVGSPLSLECTVEGTSNPNLYWYRQAAGRGLQLLFYSVGIGQISSEVPQNLSASRPQDRQFILSSKKLLLSDSGFYLCAWSMTVSSGNTIYFGEGSWLTVV.

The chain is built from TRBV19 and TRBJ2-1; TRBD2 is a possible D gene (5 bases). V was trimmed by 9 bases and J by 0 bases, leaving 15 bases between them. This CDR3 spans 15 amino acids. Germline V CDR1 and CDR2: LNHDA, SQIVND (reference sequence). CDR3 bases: TGTGCCAGCCGGTCGGGGAGAAGCTCCTACAATGAGCAGTTCTTC. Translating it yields CASRSGRSSYNEQFF.

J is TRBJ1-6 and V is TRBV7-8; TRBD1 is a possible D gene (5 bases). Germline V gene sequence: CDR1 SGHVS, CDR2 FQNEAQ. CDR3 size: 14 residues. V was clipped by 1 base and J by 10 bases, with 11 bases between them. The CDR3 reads CASSLVRVDSPLHF. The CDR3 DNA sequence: TGTGCCAGCAGCTTAGTCAGGGTAGACTCACCCCTCCACTTT.

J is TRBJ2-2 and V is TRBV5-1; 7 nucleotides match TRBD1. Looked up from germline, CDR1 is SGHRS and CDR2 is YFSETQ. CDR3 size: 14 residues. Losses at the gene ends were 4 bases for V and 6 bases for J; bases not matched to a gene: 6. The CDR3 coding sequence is TGCGCCAGCAGCGGTCAGACAGGGCCCGGGGAGCTGTTTTTT. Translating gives CASSGQTGPGELFF.

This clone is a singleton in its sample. The CDR3 DNA reads as TGTGCCAGCACTAGCGAACAAGAGACCCAGTACTTC. It codes for CASTSEQETQYF. This rearrangement joins TRBV5-4 to TRBJ2-5; D perhaps matches TRBD2 (6 bases). Germline V CDR1 and CDR2: SGHNT, YYREEE (reference sequence). The length of the CDR3 is 12 residues. V gave up 6 bases and J gave up 2 bases, with 8 bases separating them.

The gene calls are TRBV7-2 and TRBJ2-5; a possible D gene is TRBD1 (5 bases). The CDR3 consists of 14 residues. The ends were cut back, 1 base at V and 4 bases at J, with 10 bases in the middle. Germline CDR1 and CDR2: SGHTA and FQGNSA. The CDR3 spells CASSLDRLGETQYF. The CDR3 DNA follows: TGTGCCAGCAGCTTAGACAGGCTTGGAGAGACCCAGTACTTC.

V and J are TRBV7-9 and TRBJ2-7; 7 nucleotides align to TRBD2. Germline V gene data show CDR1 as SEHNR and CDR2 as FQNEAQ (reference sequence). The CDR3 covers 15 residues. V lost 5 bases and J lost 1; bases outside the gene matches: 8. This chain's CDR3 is CASSLSGAPSYEQYF. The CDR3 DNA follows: TGTGCCAGCAGCCTGAGCGGGGCTCCGTCCTACGAGCAGTACTTC.

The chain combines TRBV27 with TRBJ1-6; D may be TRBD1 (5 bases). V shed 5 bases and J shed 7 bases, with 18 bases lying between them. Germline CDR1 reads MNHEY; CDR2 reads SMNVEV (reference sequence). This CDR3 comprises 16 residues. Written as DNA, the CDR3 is TGTGCCAGCAGTCCCCAGATGACAGAAATGAATTCACCCCTCCACTTT. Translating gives CASSPQMTEMNSPLHF.

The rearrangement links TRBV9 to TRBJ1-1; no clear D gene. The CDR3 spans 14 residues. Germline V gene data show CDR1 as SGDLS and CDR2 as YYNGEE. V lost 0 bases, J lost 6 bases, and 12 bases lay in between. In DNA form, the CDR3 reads TGTGCCAGCAGCGTAGCTCTAGGTCGGGCTGAAGCTTTCTTT. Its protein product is CASSVALGRAEAFF. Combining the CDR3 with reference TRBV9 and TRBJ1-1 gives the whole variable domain DSGVTQTPKHLITATGQRVTLRCSPRSGDLSVYWYQQSLDQGLQFLIQYYNGEERAKGNILERFSAQQFPDLHSELNLSSLELGDSALYFCASSVALGRAEAFFGQGTRLTVV.

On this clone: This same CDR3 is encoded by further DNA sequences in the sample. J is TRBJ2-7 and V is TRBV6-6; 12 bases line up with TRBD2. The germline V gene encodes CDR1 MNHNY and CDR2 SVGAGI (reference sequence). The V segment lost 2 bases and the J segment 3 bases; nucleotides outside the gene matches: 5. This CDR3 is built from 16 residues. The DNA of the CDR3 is TGTGCCAGCAGTTACGGACTAGCGGGGACCAACTACGAGCAGTACTTC. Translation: CASSYGLAGTNYEQYF.

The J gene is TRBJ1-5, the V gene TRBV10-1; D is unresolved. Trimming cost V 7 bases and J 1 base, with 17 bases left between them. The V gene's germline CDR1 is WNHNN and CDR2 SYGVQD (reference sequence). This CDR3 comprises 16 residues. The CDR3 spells CASKTEGDTSNQPQHF. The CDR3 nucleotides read TGCGCCAGCAAGACGGAAGGCGACACAAGCAATCAGCCCCAGCATTTT.

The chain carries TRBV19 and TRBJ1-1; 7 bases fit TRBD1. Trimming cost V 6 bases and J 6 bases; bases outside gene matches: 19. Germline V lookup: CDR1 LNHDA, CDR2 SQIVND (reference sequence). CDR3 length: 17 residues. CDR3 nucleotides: TGTGCCAGTAGGGACTATTCGACAGGGCGGCTCGTCTCTGAAGCTTTCTTT. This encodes CASRDYSTGRLVSEAFF. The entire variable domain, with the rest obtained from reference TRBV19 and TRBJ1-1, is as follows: DGGITQSPKYLFRKEGQNVTLSCEQNLNHDAMYWYRQDPGQGLRLIYYSQIVNDFQKGDIAEGYSVSREKKESFPLTVTSAQKNPTAFYLCASRDYSTGRLVSEAFFGQGTRLTVV.

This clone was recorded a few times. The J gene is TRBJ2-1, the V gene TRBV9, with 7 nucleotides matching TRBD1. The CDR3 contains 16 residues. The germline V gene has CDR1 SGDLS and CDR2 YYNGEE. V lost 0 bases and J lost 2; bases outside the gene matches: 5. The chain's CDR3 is CASSVVAQGAYNEQFF. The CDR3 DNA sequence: TGTGCCAGCAGCGTAGTAGCGCAGGGGGCCTACAATGAGCAGTTCTTC.

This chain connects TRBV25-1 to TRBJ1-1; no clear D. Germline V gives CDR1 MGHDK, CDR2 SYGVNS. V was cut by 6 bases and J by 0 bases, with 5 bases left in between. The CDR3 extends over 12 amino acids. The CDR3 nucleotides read TGTGCCAGCAGACAGTTGAACACTGAAGCTTTCTTT. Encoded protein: CASRQLNTEAFF.

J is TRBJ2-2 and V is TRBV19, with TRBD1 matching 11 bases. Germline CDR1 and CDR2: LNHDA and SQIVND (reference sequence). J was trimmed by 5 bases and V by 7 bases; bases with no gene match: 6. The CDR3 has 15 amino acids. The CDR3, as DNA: TGTGCCAGTACAAGGACAGGGGGCCAAACCGGGGAGCTGTTTTTT. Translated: CASTRTGGQTGELFF.

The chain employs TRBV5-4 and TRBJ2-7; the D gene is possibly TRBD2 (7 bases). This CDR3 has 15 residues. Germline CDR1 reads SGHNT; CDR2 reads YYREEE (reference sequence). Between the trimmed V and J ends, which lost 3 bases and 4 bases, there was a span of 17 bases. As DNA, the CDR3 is TGTGCCAGCAGCTCCGCCCAGGGGAGGGCTTACGAGCAGTACTTC. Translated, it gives CASSSAQGRAYEQYF. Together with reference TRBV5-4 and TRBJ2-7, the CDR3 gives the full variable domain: ETGVTQSPTHLIKTRGQQVTLRCSSQSGHNTVSWYQQALGQGPQFIFQYYREEENGRGNFPPRFSGLQFPNYSSELNVNALELDDSALYLCASSSAQGRAYEQYFGPGTRLTVT.

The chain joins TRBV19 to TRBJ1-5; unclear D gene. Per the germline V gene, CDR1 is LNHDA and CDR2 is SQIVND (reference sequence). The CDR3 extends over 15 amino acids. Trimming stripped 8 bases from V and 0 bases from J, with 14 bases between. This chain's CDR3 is CASWQETYSNQPQHF. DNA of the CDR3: TGTGCCAGTTGGCAGGAAACGTATAGCAATCAGCCCCAGCATTTT.

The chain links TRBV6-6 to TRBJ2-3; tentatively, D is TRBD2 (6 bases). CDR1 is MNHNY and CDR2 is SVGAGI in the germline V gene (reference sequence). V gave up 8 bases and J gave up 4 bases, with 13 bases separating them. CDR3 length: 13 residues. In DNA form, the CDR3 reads TGTGCCAGCGGAGCGCTAGCGTCAGATACGCAGTATTTT. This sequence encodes CASGALASDTQYF.

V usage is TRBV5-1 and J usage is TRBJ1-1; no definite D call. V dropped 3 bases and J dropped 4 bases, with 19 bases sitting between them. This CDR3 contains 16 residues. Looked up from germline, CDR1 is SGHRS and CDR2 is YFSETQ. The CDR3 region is CASSSAGVRIGTEAFF. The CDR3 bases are TGCGCCAGCAGCTCGGCCGGGGTACGCATAGGCACTGAAGCTTTCTTT. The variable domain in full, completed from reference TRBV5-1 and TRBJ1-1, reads KAGVTQTPRYLIKTRGQQVTLSCSPISGHRSVSWYQQTPGQGLQFLFEYFSETQRNKGNFPGRFSGRQFSNSRSEMNVSTLELGDSALYLCASSSAGVRIGTEAFFGQGTRLTVV.

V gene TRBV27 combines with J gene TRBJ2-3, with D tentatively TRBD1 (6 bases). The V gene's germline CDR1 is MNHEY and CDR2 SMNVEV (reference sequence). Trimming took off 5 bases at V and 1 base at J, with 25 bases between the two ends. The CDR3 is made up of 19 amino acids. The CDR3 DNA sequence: TGTGCCAGCAGTCCCCAGGGGAGCGGCTGGGGTGGGGGCACAGATACGCAGTATTTT. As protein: CASSPQGSGWGGGTDTQYF.

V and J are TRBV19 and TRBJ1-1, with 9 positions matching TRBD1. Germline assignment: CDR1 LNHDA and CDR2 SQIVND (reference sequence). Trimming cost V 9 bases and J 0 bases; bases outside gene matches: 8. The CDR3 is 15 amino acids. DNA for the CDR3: TGTGCCAGCAAAGGGACAGGGAACATGAACACTGAAGCTTTCTTT. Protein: CASKGTGNMNTEAFF.